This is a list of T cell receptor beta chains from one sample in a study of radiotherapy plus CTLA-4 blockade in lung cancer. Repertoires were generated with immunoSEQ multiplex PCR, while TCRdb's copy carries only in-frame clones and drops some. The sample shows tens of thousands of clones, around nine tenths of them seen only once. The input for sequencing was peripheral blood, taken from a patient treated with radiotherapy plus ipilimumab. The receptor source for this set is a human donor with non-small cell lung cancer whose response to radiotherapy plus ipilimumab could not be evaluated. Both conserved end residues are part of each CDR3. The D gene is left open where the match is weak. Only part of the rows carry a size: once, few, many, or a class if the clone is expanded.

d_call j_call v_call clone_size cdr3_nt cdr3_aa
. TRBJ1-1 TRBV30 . TGTGCCTGGAGTGTACATGAGGCTGAAGCTTTCTTT CAWSVHEAEAFF
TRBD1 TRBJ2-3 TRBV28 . TGTGCCAGCAGTTACCAGGGGGCTAGCACAGATACGCAGTATTTT CASSYQGASTDTQYF
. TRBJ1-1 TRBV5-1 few TGCGCCAGCACCATTGGCGGGTTGAACACTGAAGCTTTCTTT CASTIGGLNTEAFF
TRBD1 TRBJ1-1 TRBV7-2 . TGTGCCAGCAGCCCCCAGGGGGCTGAAGCTTTCTTT CASSPQGAEAFF
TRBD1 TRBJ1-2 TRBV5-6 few TGTGCCAGCAGCTCCGGGACAGTTGTACTCGGCTACACCTTC CASSSGTVVLGYTF
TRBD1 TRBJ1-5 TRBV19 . TGTGCCAGTAGTCCCCTCACCGGGACAGCAAGCAATCAGCCCCAGCATTTT CASSPLTGTASNQPQHF
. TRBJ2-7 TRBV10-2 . TGCGCCAGCAGTGAGGAAGGCTTACAGTCCGAGCAGTACTTC CASSEEGLQSEQYF
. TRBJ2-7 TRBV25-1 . TGTGCCAGCAGTGAATCCCACTACGAGCAGTACTTC CASSESHYEQYF
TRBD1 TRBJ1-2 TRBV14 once TGTGCCAGCAGCCACCGGACAGGGGGATCCCTCTATGGCTACACCTTC CASSHRTGGSLYGYTF
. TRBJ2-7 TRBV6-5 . TGTGCCAGCAGTTATTCTGGGGCAGGGGAGTACTTC CASSYSGAGEYF
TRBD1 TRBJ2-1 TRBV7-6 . TGTGCCAGCAGCTTGGGACAGGGGGCGTTCAATGAGCAGTTCTTC CASSLGQGAFNEQFF
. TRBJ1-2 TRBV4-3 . TGCGCCAGCAGCCAAGACTTCCTCGGGGAGGGCTATGGCTACACCTTC CASSQDFLGEGYGYTF
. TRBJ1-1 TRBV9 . TGTGCCAGCAGCGTAACAGGCATGAACACTGAAGCTTTCTTT CASSVTGMNTEAFF
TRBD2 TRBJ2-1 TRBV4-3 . TGCGCCAGCAGCCCGGGGACTAGCGGGAACTACAATGAGCAGTTCTTC CASSPGTSGNYNEQFF
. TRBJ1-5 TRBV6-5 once TGTGCCAGCAGTTACTCAACAGGGCTTCAGCCCCAGCATTTT CASSYSTGLQPQHF
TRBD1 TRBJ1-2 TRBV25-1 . TGTGCCAGCAGAGGGACAGGGGCTAACTATGGCTACACCTTC CASRGTGANYGYTF